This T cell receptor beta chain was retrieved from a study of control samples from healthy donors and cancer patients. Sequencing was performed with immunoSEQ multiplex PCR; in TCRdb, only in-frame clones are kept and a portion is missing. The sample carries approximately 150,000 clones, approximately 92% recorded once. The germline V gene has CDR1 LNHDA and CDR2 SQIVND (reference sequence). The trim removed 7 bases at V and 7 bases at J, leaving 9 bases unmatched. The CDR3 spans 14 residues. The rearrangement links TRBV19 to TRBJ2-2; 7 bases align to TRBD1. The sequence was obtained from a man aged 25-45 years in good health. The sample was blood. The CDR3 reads CASTYGTAGGELFF. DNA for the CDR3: TGTGCCAGTACTTATGGGACAGCTGGCGGGGAGCTGTTTTTT.